The entry below gives a single T cell receptor beta chain sequence along with its context. Antigen specificity is unknown. The data are from a study of human versus mouse CDR3 diversity and MHC coevolution. Study-level background: Between about 0.6 x 10^7 and 1.6 x 10^7 valid reads came from each sample. Study-level points and caveats: Mice had fewer CDR3 deletions and insertions than humans on average.

Generated by immunoSEQ multiplex PCR, the TCRdb table keeps only in-frame clones and is missing some. The table records about 81,000 clones, 80% to 95% of them present only once. Germline V gives CDR1 SGHNT, CDR2 YYREEE (reference sequence). V trimming: 3 bases; J trimming: 2 bases; junction bases outside the gene matches: 6. This CDR3 is built from 15 residues. The J gene is TRBJ2-3, the V gene TRBV5-4; 7 nucleotides agree with TRBD1. The sequence derives from a person aged 25 to 69 in good health. Specimen: naive CD4+ T cells from blood. Subset in this sample: CD45RO-negative CD62L-positive naive CD4 T cells. CDR3 amino acids: CASSWPGTATDTQYF. The CDR3 DNA follows: TGTGCCAGCAGCTGGCCTGGGACAGCCACAGATACGCAGTATTTT.